This T cell receptor (beta chain) was profiled in a study of cytomegalovirus exposure and HLA in healthy donors. The study, taken as a whole, reports: TCR beta V- and J-gene trimming was later associated with a missense DCLRE1C variant. A later analysis showed that HLA-associated TCR beta chains had undergone more clonal expansion than equally common others.

With regard to this clone: Antigen unknown.

Germline values: CDR1 SGHDT, CDR2 YYEEEE. The CDR3 totals 11 residues. Trimming at V came to 3 bases and at J to 14 bases, leaving 4 bases not matched to a gene. The PCR ran on 60 Vbeta and 13 Jbeta primers. Sequencing was performed with immunoSEQ multiplex PCR; in TCRdb, only in-frame clones are kept and a portion is missing. The sample lists some 160,000 clones; around 73% were seen once. Material: PBMCs. This TCR derives from a male donor in good health and CMV-seronegative. The chain joins TRBV5-6 to TRBJ2-1; TRBD1 matches 8 bases. The CDR3 coding sequence is TGTGCCAGCAGCTCGGACAGGGTTAAGTTCTTC. Its translation is CASSSDRVKFF.